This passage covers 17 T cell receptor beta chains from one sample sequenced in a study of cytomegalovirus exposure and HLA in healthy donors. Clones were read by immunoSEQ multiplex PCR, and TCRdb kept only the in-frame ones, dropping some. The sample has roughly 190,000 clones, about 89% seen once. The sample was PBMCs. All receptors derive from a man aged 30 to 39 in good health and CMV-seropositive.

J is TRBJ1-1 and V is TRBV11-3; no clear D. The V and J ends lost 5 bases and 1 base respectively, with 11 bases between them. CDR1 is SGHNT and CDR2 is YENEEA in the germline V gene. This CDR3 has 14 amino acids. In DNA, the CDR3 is TGTGCCAGCAGCCCAAGGGTAGGGAACACTGAAGCTTTCTTT. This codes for CASSPRVGNTEAFF.

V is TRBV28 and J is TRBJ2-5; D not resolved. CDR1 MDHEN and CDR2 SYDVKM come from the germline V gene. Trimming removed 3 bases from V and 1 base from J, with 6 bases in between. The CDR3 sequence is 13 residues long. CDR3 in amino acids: CASSFSSQETQYF. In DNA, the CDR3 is TGTGCCAGCAGTTTCTCGTCCCAAGAGACCCAGTACTTC.

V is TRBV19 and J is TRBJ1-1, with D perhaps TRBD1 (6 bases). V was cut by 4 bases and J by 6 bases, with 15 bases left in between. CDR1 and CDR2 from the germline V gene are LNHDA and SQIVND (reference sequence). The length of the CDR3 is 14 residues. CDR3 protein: CASSTPRGVAEAFF. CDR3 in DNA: TGTGCCAGTAGTACCCCAAGGGGGGTTGCTGAAGCTTTCTTT.

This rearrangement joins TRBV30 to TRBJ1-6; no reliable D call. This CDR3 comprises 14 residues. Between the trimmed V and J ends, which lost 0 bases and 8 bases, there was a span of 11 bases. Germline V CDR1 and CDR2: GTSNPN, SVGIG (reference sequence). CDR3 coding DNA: TGTGCCTGGAGTGTCGGAGAGGGTCATTCACCCCTCCACTTT. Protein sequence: CAWSVGEGHSPLHF.

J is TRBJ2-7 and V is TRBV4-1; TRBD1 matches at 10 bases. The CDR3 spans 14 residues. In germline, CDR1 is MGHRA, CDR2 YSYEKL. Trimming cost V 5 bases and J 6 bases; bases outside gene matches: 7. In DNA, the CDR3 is TGCGCCAGCAGCATAGGGACAGGGGAGGGCGAGCAGTACTTC. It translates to CASSIGTGEGEQYF.

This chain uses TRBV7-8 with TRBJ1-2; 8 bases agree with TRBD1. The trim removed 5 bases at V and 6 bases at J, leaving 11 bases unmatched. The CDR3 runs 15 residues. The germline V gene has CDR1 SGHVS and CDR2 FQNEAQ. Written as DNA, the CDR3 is TGTGCCAGCAGCCAAGGGACAGGAGGGGGGAATGGCTACACCTTC. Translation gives CASSQGTGGGNGYTF. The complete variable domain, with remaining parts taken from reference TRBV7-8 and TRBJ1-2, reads GAGVSQSPRYKVAKRGQDVALRCDPISGHVSLFWYQQALGQGPEFLTYFQNEAQLDKSGLPSDRFFAERPEGSVSTLKIQRTQQEDSAVYLCASSQGTGGGNGYTFGSGTRLTVV.

The chain's CDR3 is CASSPSSTNEKLFF. CDR3 bases: TGTGCCAGCAGCCCGAGTTCCACTAATGAAAAACTGTTTTTT. The V and J genes are TRBV2 and TRBJ1-4; D is unclear. Trimming removed 6 bases at V and 2 bases at J, with 10 bases between. This CDR3 contains 14 residues. Germline CDR1 reads SNHLY; CDR2 reads FYNNEI. The full variable domain, with the rest looked up from reference TRBV2 and TRBJ1-4, is EPEVTQTPSHQVTQMGQEVILRCVPISNHLYFYWYRQILGQKVEFLVSFYNNEISEKSEIFDDQFSVERPDGSNFTLKIRSTKLEDSAMYFCASSPSSTNEKLFFGSGTQLSVL.

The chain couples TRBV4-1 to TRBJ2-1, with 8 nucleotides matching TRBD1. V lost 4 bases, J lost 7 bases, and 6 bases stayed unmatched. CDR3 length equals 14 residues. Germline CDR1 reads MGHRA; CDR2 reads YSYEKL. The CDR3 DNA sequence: TGCGCCAGCAGCCCCCAGGACAGGGCAAATGAGCAGTTCTTC. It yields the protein CASSPQDRANEQFF.

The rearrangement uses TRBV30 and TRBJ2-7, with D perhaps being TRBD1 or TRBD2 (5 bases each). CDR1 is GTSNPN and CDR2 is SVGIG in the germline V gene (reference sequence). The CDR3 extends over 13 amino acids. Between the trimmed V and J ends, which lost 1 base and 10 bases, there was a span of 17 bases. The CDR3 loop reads CAWSAPPGRNQYF. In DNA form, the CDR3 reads TGTGCCTGGAGTGCCCCCCCGGGACGAAACCAGTACTTC.

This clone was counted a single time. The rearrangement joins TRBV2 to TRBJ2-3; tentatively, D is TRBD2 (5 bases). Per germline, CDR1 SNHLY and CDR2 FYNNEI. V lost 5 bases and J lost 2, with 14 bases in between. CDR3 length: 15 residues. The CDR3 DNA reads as TGTGCCAGCAGTTCGCCGGGGTGGGACACAGATACGCAGTATTTT. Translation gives CASSSPGWDTDTQYF.

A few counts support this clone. The CDR3 sequence: CASSTADLGTEAFF. In DNA, the CDR3 is TGTGCCAGCAGCACTGCGGACCTGGGGACTGAAGCTTTCTTT. This chain joins TRBV9 and TRBJ1-1, with D unclear. The CDR3 totals 14 residues. Germline V gives CDR1 SGDLS, CDR2 YYNGEE. V lost 4 bases to trimming and J lost 5 bases, with 15 bases between them.

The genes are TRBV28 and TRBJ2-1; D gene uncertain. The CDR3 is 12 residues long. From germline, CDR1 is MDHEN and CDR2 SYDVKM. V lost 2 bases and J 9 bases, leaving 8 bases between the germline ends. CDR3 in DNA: TGTGCCAGCAGTTTAGGTCCCTCTGAGCAGTTCTTC. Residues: CASSLGPSEQFF. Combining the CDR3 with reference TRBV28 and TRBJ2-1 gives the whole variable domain DVKVTQSSRYLVKRTGEKVFLECVQDMDHENMFWYRQDPGLGLRLIYFSYDVKMKEKGDIPEGYSVSREKKERFSLILESASTNQTSMYLCASSLGPSEQFFGPGTRLTVL.

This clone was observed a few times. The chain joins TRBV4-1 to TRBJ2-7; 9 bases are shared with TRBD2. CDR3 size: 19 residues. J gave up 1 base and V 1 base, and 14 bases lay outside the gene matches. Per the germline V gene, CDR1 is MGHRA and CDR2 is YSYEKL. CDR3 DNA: TGCGCCAGCAGCCAAGGTCAGGGACGCCGGACTAGCGATTCCTACGAGCAGTACTTC. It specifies CASSQGQGRRTSDSYEQYF.

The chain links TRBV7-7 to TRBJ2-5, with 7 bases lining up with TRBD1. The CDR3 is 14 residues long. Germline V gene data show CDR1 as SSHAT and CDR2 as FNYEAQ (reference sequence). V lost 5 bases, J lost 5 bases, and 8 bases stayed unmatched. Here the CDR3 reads CASSTTHRGETQYF. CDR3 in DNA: TGTGCCAGCAGCACCACTCACAGGGGTGAGACCCAGTACTTC.

CDR3 coding DNA: TGTGCCAGCAGCTTGGGGCGGAGAGGGGTAGGCTACAATGAGCAGTTCTTC. Residues: CASSLGRRGVGYNEQFF. The chain carries TRBV5-8 and TRBJ2-1; D may be TRBD1 or TRBD2 (5 bases each). Trimming removed 0 bases from V and 3 bases from J, with 16 bases in between. The CDR3 totals 17 residues. Germline CDR1 reads SGHTS; CDR2 reads YDEGEE.

The CDR3 here is CATGLSEQETQYF. CDR3 in DNA: TGTGCCACGGGCTTATCAGAACAAGAGACCCAGTACTTC. The chain employs TRBV27 and TRBJ2-5; D unresolved. This CDR3 is built from 13 residues. Germline CDR1 reads MNHEY; CDR2 reads SMNVEV (reference sequence). Trimming shortened V by 10 bases and J by 2 bases, and 14 bases separated the two germline ends.

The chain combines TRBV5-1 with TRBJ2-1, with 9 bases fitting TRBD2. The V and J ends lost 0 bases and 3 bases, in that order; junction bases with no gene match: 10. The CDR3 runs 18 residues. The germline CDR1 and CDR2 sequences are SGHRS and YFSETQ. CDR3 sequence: CASSLAGSSGILYNEQFF. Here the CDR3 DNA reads TGCGCCAGCAGCTTGGCCGGGTCTAGCGGGATACTCTACAATGAGCAGTTCTTC.